This entry describes one T cell receptor beta chain. Antigen unknown. The study ran its PCR with 60 Vbeta and 13 Jbeta primers. Some clones are missing from TCRdb's copy, which holds only in-frame ones; the method was immunoSEQ multiplex PCR. Among about 180,000 clones listed, approximately 80% were seen once. With 6 bases removed from V and 2 bases from J, the gap between germline ends came to 14 bases. The V gene's germline CDR1 is ENHRY and CDR2 SYGVKD. The CDR3 is 14 residues long. The sample originates from a study of cytomegalovirus exposure and HLA in healthy donors. Overall study findings and caveats: There was a cluster of highly shared sequence variants that was likely a sequencing artifact. What a later analysis showed was that several of the most significant clusters appeared linked to common viral pathogens.

Material for sequencing was PBMCs. This chain joins TRBV10-3 and TRBJ2-7; perhaps TRBD2 as D (6 bases). The receptor was derived from a girl aged 5-17 years in good health and CMV-seropositive. The CDR3 DNA sequence: TGTGCCATCAGGGCGCTTAGCGGAGCCTACGAGCAGTACTTC. This codes for CAIRALSGAYEQYF.